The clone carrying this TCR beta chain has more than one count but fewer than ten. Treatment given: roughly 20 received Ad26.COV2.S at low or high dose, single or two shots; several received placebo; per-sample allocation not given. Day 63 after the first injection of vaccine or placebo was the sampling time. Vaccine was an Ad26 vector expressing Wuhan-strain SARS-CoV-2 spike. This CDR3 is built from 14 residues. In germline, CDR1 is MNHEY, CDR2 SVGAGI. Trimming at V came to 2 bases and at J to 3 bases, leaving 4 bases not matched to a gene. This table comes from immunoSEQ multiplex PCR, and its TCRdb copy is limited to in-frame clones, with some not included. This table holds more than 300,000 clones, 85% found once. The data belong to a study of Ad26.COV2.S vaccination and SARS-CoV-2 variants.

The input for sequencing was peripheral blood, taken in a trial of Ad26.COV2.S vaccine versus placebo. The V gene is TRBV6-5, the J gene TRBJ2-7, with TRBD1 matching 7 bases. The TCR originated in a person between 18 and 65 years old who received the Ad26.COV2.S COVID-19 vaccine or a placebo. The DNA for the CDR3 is TGTGCCAGCAGTTACACCTGGGACAGCTACGAGCAGTACTTC. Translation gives CASSYTWDSYEQYF.